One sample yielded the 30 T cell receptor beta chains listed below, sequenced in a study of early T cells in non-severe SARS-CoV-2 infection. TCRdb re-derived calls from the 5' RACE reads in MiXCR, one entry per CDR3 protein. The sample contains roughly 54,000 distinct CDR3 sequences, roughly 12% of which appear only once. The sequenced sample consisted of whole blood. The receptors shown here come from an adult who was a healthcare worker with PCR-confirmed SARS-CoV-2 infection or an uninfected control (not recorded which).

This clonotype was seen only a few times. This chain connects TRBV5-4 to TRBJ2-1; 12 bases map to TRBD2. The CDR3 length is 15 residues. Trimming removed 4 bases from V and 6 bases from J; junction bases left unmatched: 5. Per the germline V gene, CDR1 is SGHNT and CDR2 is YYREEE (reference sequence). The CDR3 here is CASSRGLAGINEQFF. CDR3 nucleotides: TGTGCCAGCAGCCGAGGACTAGCGGGAATCAATGAGCAGTTCTTC.

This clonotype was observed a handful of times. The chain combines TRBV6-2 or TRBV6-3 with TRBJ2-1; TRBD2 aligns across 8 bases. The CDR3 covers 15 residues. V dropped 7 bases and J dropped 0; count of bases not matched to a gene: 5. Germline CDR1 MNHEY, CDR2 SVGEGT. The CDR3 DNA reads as TGTGCCAGCAAGGGTAGCGGGGCCTCCTACAATGAGCAGTTCTTC. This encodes CASKGSGASYNEQFF.

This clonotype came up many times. The CDR3 nucleotides read TGTGCCATCAGTGAGTTTGGGGGTAATACTGAAGCTTTCTTT. Translation gives CAISEFGGNTEAFF. The genes are TRBV10-3 and TRBJ1-1, with D tentatively TRBD1 (5 bases). The CDR3 contains 14 residues. Germline lookup yields CDR1 ENHRY and CDR2 SYGVKD. Trimming took 1 base from V and 5 from J, leaving 11 bases between them.

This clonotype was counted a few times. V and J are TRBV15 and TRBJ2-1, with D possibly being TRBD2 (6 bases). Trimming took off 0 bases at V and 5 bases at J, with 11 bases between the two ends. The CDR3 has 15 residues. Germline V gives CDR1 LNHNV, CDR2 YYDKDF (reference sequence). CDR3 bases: TGTGCCACCAGCAGAGATCGGGTAGCGGACAATGAGCAGTTCTTC. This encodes CATSRDRVADNEQFF.

The CDR3 here is CASSFAGGTLHF. The CDR3 DNA is TGTGCCAGCAGTTTTGCAGGCGGCACCCTCCACTTT. V is TRBV12-3 or TRBV12-4 and J is TRBJ1-6; D gene ambiguous. Trimming removed 3 bases from V and 14 bases from J, with 11 bases in between. This CDR3 has 12 amino acids.

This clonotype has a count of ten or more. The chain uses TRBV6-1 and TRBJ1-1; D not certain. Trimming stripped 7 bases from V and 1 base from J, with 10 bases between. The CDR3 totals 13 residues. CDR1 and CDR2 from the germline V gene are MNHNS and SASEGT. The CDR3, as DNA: TGTGCCAGCACCACTACAAGGAACACTGAAGCTTTCTTT. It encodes CASTTTRNTEAFF.

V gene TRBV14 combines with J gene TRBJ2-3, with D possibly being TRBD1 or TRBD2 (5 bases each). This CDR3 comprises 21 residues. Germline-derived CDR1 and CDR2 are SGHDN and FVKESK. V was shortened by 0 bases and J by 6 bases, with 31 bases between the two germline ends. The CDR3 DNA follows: TGTGCCAGCAGCCAAGACTACGCCGGGACGAAGAAGGGCTTGCGATCGGATACGCAGTATTTT. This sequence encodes CASSQDYAGTKKGLRSDTQYF.

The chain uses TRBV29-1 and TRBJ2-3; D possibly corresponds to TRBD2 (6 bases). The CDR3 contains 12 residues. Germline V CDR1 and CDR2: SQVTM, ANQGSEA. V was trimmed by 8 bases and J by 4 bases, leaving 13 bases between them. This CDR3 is CSSRLGSDTQYF. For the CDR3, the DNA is TGCAGCTCTAGACTAGGGTCAGATACGCAGTATTTT.

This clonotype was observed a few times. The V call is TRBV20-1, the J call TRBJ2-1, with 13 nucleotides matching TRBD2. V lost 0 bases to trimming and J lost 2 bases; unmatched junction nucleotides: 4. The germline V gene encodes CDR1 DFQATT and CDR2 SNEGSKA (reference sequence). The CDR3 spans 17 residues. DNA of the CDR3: TGCAGTGCTAGAGATCTGGGGACTAGCGGGACCTACAATGAGCAGTTCTTC. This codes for CSARDLGTSGTYNEQFF.

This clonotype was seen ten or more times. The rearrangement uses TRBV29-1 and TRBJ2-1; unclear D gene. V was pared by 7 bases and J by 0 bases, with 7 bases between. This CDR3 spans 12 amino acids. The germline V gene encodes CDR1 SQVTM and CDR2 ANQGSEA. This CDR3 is CSATNSYNEQFF. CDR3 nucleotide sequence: TGCAGCGCTACAAACTCCTACAATGAGCAGTTCTTC.

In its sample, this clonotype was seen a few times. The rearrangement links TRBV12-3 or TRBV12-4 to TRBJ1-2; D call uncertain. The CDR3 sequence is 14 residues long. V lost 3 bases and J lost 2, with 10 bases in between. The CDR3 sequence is CASSFPQENYGYTF. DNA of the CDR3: TGTGCCAGCAGTTTTCCCCAGGAGAACTATGGCTACACCTTC.

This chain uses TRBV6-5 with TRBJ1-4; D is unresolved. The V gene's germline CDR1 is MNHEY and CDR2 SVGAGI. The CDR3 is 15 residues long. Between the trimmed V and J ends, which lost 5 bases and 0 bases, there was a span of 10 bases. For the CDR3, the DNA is TGTGCCAGCAGTCCTGGCGGGGCAACTAATGAAAAACTGTTTTTT. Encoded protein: CASSPGGATNEKLFF.

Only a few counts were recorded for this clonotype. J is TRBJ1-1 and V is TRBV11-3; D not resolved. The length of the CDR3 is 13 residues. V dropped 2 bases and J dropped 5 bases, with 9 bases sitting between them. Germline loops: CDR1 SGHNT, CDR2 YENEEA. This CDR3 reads CASSLRWETEAFF. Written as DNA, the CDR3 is TGTGCCAGCAGCTTAAGATGGGAAACTGAAGCTTTCTTT.

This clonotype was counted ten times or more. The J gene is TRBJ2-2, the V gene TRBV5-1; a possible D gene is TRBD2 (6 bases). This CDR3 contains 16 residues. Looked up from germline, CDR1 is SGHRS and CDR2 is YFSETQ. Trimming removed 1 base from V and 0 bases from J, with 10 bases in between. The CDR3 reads CASSLYGGSNTGELFF. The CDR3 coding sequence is TGCGCCAGCAGCTTGTACGGGGGATCGAACACCGGGGAGCTGTTTTTT.

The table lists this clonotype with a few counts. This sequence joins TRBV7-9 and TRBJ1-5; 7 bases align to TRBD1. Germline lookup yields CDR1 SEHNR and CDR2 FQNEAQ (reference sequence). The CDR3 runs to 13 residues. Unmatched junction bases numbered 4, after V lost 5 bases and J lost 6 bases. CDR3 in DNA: TGTGCCAGCAGCCTCGACAGGGCTCAGCCCCAGCATTTT. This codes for CASSLDRAQPQHF.

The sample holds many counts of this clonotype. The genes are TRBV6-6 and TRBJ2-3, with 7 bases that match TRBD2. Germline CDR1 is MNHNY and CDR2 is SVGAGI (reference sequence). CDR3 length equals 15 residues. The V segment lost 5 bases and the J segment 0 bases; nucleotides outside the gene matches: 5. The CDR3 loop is CASSHGGTSTDTQYF. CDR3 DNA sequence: TGTGCCAGCAGTCACGGGGGGACTAGCACAGATACGCAGTATTTT.

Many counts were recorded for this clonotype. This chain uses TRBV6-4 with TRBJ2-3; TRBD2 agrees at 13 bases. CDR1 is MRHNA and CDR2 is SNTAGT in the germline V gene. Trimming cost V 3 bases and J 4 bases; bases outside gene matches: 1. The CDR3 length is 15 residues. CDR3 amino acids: CASSETSGGADTQYF. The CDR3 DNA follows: TGTGCCAGCAGTGAAACTAGCGGGGGGGCAGATACGCAGTATTTT.

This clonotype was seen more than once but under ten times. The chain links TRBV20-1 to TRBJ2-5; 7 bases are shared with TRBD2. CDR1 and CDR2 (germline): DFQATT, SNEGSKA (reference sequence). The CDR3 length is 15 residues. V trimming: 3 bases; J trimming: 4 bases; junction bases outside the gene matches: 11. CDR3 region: CSARPHGAGAETQYF. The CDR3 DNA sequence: TGCAGTGCTAGGCCCCATGGGGCGGGAGCAGAGACCCAGTACTTC.

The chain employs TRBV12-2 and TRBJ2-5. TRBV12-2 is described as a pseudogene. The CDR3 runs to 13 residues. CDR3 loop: CASRLTRQETQYF. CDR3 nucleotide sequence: TGTGCAAGTCGCTTGACCCGACAAGAGACCCAGTACTTC.

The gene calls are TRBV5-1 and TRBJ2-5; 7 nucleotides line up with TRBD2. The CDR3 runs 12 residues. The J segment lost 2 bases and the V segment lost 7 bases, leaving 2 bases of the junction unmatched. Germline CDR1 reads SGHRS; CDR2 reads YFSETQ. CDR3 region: CASGLVQETQYF. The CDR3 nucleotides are TGCGCCAGCGGACTAGTACAAGAGACCCAGTACTTC.

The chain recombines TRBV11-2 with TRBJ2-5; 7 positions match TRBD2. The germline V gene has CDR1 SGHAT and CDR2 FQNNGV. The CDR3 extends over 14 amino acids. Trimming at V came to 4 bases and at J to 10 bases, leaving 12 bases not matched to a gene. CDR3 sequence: CASSSGALRGDQYF. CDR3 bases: TGTGCCAGCAGCTCCGGGGCTCTCCGGGGGGACCAGTACTTC.

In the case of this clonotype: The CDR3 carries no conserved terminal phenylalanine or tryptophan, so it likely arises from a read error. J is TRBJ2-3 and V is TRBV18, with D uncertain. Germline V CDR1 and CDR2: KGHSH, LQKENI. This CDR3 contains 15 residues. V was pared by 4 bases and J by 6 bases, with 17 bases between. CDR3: CASSRGSTSRDTQYL. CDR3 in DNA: TGTGCCAGCTCACGGGGAAGCACATCAAGGGATACGCAGTATTTA.

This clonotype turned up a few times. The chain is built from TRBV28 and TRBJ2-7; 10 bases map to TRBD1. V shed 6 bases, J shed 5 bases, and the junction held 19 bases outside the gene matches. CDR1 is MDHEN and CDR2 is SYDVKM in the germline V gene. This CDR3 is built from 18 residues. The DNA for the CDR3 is TGTGCCAGCAGGTCCGGGACAGGGGCGCCCCGCCAAACTCACGAGCAGTACTTC. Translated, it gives CASRSGTGAPRQTHEQYF.

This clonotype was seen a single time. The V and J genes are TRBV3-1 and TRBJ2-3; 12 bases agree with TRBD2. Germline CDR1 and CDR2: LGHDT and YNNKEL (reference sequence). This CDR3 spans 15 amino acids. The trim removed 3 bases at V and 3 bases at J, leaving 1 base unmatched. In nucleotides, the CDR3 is TGTGCCAGCAGCCACCTAGCGGGGGGGACAGATACGCAGTATTTT. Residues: CASSHLAGGTDTQYF.

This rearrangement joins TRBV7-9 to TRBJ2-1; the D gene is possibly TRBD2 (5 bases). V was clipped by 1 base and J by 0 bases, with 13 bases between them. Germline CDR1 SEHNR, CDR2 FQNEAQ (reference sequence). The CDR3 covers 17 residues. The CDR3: CASSLGGYGRSYNEQFF. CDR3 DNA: TGTGCCAGCAGCTTAGGCGGGTACGGACGCTCCTACAATGAGCAGTTCTTC.

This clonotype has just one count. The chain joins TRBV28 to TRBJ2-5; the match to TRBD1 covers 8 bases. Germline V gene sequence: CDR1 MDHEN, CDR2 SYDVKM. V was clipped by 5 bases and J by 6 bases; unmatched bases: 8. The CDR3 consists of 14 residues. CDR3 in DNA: TGTGCCAGCAGTCCCCCAGGGGGCGCAAAGACCCAGTACTTC. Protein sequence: CASSPPGGAKTQYF.

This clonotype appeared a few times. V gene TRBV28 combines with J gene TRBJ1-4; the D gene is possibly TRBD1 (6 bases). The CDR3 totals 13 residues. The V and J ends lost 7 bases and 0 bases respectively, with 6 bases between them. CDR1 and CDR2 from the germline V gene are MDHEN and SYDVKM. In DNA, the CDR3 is TGTGCCAGCAAGGGGGCAACTAATGAAAAACTGTTTTTT. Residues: CASKGATNEKLFF.

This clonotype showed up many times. DNA of the CDR3: TGTGCCAGCGGTCAGCGGGGGAAACCCTACGAGCAGTACTTC. It translates to CASGQRGKPYEQYF. The chain is built from TRBV6-2 or TRBV6-3 and TRBJ2-7, with 8 bases lining up with TRBD2. CDR3 size: 14 residues. CDR1 and CDR2 (germline): MNHEY, SVGEGT. The V segment lost 8 bases and the J segment 2 bases; nucleotides outside the gene matches: 8.

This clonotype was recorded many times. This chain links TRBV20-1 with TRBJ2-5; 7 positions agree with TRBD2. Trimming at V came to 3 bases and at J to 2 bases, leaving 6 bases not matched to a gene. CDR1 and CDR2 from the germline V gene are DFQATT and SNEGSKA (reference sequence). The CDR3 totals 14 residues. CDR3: CSASFLRGQETQYF. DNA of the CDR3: TGCAGTGCTAGTTTTCTGCGGGGGCAAGAGACCCAGTACTTC.

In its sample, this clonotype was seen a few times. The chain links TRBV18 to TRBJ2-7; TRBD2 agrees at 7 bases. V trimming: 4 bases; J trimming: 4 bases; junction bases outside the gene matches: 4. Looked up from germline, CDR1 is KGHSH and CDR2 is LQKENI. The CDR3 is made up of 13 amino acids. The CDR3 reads CASSRSGDYEQYF. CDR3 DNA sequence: TGTGCCAGCTCACGGAGCGGGGATTACGAGCAGTACTTC.